This T cell receptor (beta chain) came from a study of technical replicates of blood from a few donors (dated by TCRdb to 2015 to 2018). Sequences SGHVS (CDR1) and FQNEAQ (CDR2) are obtained from the germline V gene. The CDR3 spans 14 residues, from the cysteine through the phenylalanine. Only the CDR3 part of the read is kept: 42 bases, read in frame from the first base. V loses 10 bases, J loses 5 bases, and the germline ends lie 19 bases apart. In regard to this clone: Its antigen is not yet known. No per-base quality is available; no much larger clone lies one base away.

Library method: the immunoSEQ multiplex PCR assay. In TCRdb, the immuneACCESS table is reduced to in-frame sequences with V and J assigned. These tables do not hold every clone; where another copy was compared, an unresolved V gene accounts for under half, and the others remain unexplained. Across this sample there are fewer than 100,000 clones, with about 95% seen only once. The ten most abundant clones make up less than 0.4% of the sample. This receptor was obtained from a human donor in good health. The V and J segments used are TRBV7-8 and TRBJ2-3; no D segment can be confidently identified. Sequencing was performed on T cells isolated from PBMCs. The CDR3 corresponds to CATVRKRYEDTQYF. The sequenced DNA is TGTGCCACCGTCAGGAAACGCTATGAAGATACGCAGTATTTT. The reference TRBV7-8 and TRBJ2-3 proteins fill in what lies around the CDR3, so the full variable domain reads GAGVSQSPRYKVAKRGQDVALRCDPISGHVSLFWYQQALGQGPEFLTYFQNEAQLDKSGLPSDRFFAERPEGSVSTLKIQRTQQEDSAVYLCATVRKRYEDTQYFGPGTRLTVL.